This entry concerns a single TCR beta chain. This CDR3 comprises 14 residues. Germline CDR1 LNHDA, CDR2 SQIVND (reference sequence). V lost 6 bases, J lost 3 bases, and 15 bases lay in between. Preparation of the TCRbeta library involved a method that used unique molecular identifiers. A single record per CDR3 protein comes from TCRdb applying MiXCR to the PCR reads. The sample shows about 540,000 distinct CDR3 sequences, roughly 18% of them seen only once. The sample comes from a study of T-cell reconstitution after alpha-beta-depleted transplantation in children. The specimen comprised PBMCs from the stem cell graft donor, sampled from the stem cell graft. The source is a human donor who donated a stem cell graft to a child with acute lymphoblastic leukemia. V gene TRBV19 combines with J gene TRBJ2-7; perhaps TRBD2 as D (6 bases). The CDR3 protein is CASSEGREIYEQYF. The CDR3 DNA sequence: TGTGCCAGTAGCGAAGGACGGGAGATCTACGAGCAGTACTTC.